This TCR beta chain was documented in a study of cytomegalovirus exposure and HLA in healthy donors. Across the study: A preliminary data release comprised tens of millions of unique TCRs obtained from HLA-typed donors. Study observations and caveats: Because they were indistinguishable, some V segments, including TRBV6-2 and TRBV6-3, were excluded.

With respect to this clone: Antigen unknown.

Germline CDR1 is SGHRS and CDR2 is YFSETQ. Losses at the gene ends were 4 bases for V and 5 bases for J; bases not matched to a gene: 12. This CDR3 has 17 residues. PCR used 60 Vbeta primers and 13 Jbeta primers. Data came from immunoSEQ multiplex PCR; TCRdb stores just in-frame clones and leaves some out. The sample records about 120,000 clones, 50% to 75% being singletons. The receptor comes from a woman aged 40 to 50 in good health and CMV-seropositive. The chain links TRBV5-1 to TRBJ2-2; 9 bases match TRBD1. The sample consisted of PBMCs. CDR3 sequence reads: CASSLNPGQGETGELFF. The CDR3 region has the DNA TGCGCCAGCAGCCTGAATCCGGGACAGGGCGAAACCGGGGAGCTGTTTTTT.